The clone carrying this T cell receptor beta chain has only a few counts. Its antigen is as yet unknown. These data are taken from a study of cytomegalovirus exposure and HLA in healthy donors. Study-level results: CMV serostatus stood as the only immune exposure information on hand. Near-uniform donor sequencing depth was presumed by presence/absence analyses. Analysis was performed later, and it showed HLA-associated TCR beta chains to be more clonally expanded than equally common others. Further analysis was carried out later, and it showed several of the most significant clusters appearing linked to common viral pathogens.

The V gene's germline CDR1 is SGHAT and CDR2 FQNNGV. The V gene end was trimmed by 5 bases and the J gene end by 5 bases; junction bases not matched to a gene: 5. The CDR3 runs to 13 residues. The PCR made use of 60 Vbeta and 13 Jbeta primers. Measured with immunoSEQ multiplex PCR; TCRdb has only the in-frame clones, and not every one. The sample lists roughly 200,000 clones, approximately 85% seen once, with under 2% in the top ten. The gene calls are TRBV11-2 and TRBJ2-7; 8 positions match TRBD1. Input material: PBMCs. The sequence derives from a girl aged 5 to 17 in good health and CMV-seropositive. CDR3 coding DNA: TGTGCCAGCAGCACTGACAGGGGCGACGAGCAGTACTTC. It encodes CASSTDRGDEQYF.